The next 5 T cell receptor beta chains were all read from a single sample in a study of T cell changes during pregnancy in multiple sclerosis. Sequenced by immunoSEQ multiplex PCR; TCRdb stores in-frame clones only, minus some. The repertoire consists of 40,000 to 60,000 clones, with more than 85% occurring once and the leading ten covering around 1%. Specimen: peripheral blood, collected after pregnancy. The receptors originated from a female donor with multiple sclerosis, enrolled in a pregnancy study.

The chain recombines TRBV6-5 with TRBJ1-4; 9 positions match TRBD1. Germline V lookup: CDR1 MNHEY, CDR2 SVGAGI. The CDR3 length is 15 residues. The J segment lost 8 bases and the V segment lost 3 bases, leaving 7 bases of the junction unmatched. The CDR3 DNA is TGTGCCAGCAGTTATCAACAGGGGGCGGGAGAAAAACTGTTTTTT. Its protein product is CASSYQQGAGEKLFF.

This chain links TRBV7-3 with TRBJ1-5, with 7 nucleotides matching TRBD1. V trimming: 6 bases; J trimming: 2 bases; junction bases outside the gene matches: 7. The CDR3 is 15 residues long. Germline V CDR1 and CDR2: SGHTA, FQGTGA. The CDR3, as DNA: TGTGCCAGCAGTCGAGACAGGGATGGCAATCAGCCCCAGCATTTT. The encoded protein is CASSRDRDGNQPQHF.

The chain employs TRBV19 and TRBJ1-5; D is perhaps TRBD1 (5 bases). The CDR3 extends over 14 amino acids. V gave up 10 bases and J gave up 3 bases, with 16 bases separating them. Germline CDR1 is LNHDA and CDR2 is SQIVND (reference sequence). CDR3 residues: CATSMGGYNQPQHF. Written as DNA, the CDR3 is TGTGCCACCTCCATGGGGGGGTACAATCAGCCCCAGCATTTT.

The chain is built from TRBV5-4 and TRBJ2-3; the match to TRBD2 covers 13 bases. Germline V gene data show CDR1 as SGHNT and CDR2 as YYREEE (reference sequence). The CDR3 sequence is 17 residues long. The junction had 5 bases not matched to a gene; V was cut back by 3 bases and J by 1 base. The CDR3 sequence: CASSSGLAGRRTDTQYF. Here the CDR3 DNA reads TGTGCCAGCAGCTCGGGACTAGCGGGGCGCCGCACAGATACGCAGTATTTT.

V gene TRBV9 combines with J gene TRBJ1-1, with D unclear. The CDR3 runs to 13 residues. V dropped 4 bases and J dropped 3 bases, with 10 bases sitting between them. Germline assignment: CDR1 SGDLS and CDR2 YYNGEE. CDR3 in amino acids: CASSQQTYTEAFF. The CDR3 DNA is TGTGCCAGCAGCCAACAGACGTACACTGAAGCTTTCTTT.